A selection of T cell receptor beta chains follows, all from one sample in a study of tissue T cells after allogeneic stem cell transplantation. TCRdb's table, derived via immunoSEQ multiplex PCR, lists solely in-frame clones and lacks some. The sample yields about 26,000 clones, less than 95% seen once. The specimen was blood, collected before transplantation. The receptor source for this set is a male donor aged 60 or over who later had graft-versus-host disease after an allogeneic stem cell transplant. Both conserved end residues are trimmed from each CDR3. Fields, in order: V gene, J gene, CDR3 protein.

>TRBV5-1|TRBJ1-2
ASTEQGYYGYT
>TRBV30|TRBJ2-6
AWSSSRANVLT
>TRBV4-3|TRBJ2-1
ASSHGRDREDEQF
>TRBV10-3|TRBJ2-5
AIGGARTGIRENQETQY
>TRBV30|TRBJ1-5
AWRHLGSPNQPQH
>TRBV7-8|TRBJ2-5
ASSLADRGETQY
>TRBV30|TRBJ1-4
AWSSGTGFEKLF
>TRBV7-8|TRBJ1-5
ASSPDRGQPQH
>TRBV5-1|TRBJ2-2
ASQLSLGTGELF
>TRBV3-1/TRBV3-2|TRBJ1-1
ASSHVAANTEAF
>TRBV4-2|TRBJ1-6
ASSQDSNAVYNSPLH
>TRBV11-3|TRBJ1-1
ASSLDGVGTEAF
>TRBV3-1/TRBV3-2|TRBJ1-2
ASTAKTWQGEGYT
>TRBV18|TRBJ1-3
ASSPPLGASGNTIY
>TRBV5-1|TRBJ1-1
ASSPRTGLNTEAF
>TRBV5-4|TRBJ1-2
ASSVGGGYGYT
>TRBV5-1|TRBJ2-1
ASSLEGRLNEQF
>TRBV30|TRBJ2-7
AWSVRWGGQPSYEQY
>TRBV19|TRBJ2-3
ASSGQGADTQY
>TRBV6-5|TRBJ2-3
ASTNTGIETQY
>TRBV10-3|TRBJ2-5
AISVRGAAETQY
>TRBV18|TRBJ2-1
ASSPNYGDEQF
>TRBV2|TRBJ2-7
ASTGDSYEQY
>TRBV6-1|TRBJ2-7
ASSENAGAEQY
>TRBV2|TRBJ2-7
ASSRQGGSYYEQY
>TRBV6-5|TRBJ2-7
ASVGLRPYEQY